This entry lists 16 T cell receptor beta chains sequenced from one sample in a study of Ad26.COV2.S vaccination and SARS-CoV-2 variants. Profiled with immunoSEQ multiplex PCR; TCRdb holds only in-frame clones, not every one. The table has some 250,000 clones, approximately 90% seen once. Regarding treatment: around 19 received Ad26.COV2.S at low or high dose, single or two shots; about 5 received placebo; per-sample allocation not given. The study sampled participants on day 63 after the first vaccine or placebo injection. The specimen comprised peripheral blood, sampled in a trial of Ad26.COV2.S vaccine versus placebo. The receptors stem from a person between 18 and 65 years old who received the Ad26.COV2.S COVID-19 vaccine or a placebo.

The chain combines TRBV25-1 with TRBJ1-1; D is possibly TRBD1 (5 bases). Germline assignment: CDR1 MGHDK and CDR2 SYGVNS. The V and J ends lost 1 base and 1 base respectively, with 10 bases between them. The CDR3 is 15 residues long. As DNA, the CDR3 is TGTGCCAGCAGTGAATGGGGCAGCTCGAACACTGAAGCTTTCTTT. Protein: CASSEWGSSNTEAFF.

This chain uses TRBV30 with TRBJ1-2; a possible D gene is TRBD1 (6 bases). The germline V gene encodes CDR1 GTSNPN and CDR2 SVGIG (reference sequence). V was cut by 3 bases and J by 5 bases, with 16 bases left in between. CDR3 length: 14 amino acids. The CDR3 region is CAWSRQARRYGYTF. The CDR3 region has the DNA TGTGCCTGGAGCAGACAGGCGAGACGGTATGGCTACACCTTC.

The chain recombines TRBV6-5 with TRBJ1-6; perhaps TRBD1 as D (6 bases). Germline CDR1 is MNHEY and CDR2 is SVGAGI. Trimming took off 1 base at V and 5 bases at J, with 6 bases between the two ends. The CDR3 loop spans 14 amino acids. The CDR3 coding sequence is TGTGCCAGCAGTTACTACAGGGATAATTCACCCCTCCACTTT. Its translation is CASSYYRDNSPLHF.

V usage is TRBV6-5 and J usage is TRBJ1-2, with D possibly TRBD1 on 6 matching bases. The CDR3 consists of 12 residues. The germline gives CDR1 MNHEY, CDR2 SVGAGI. Trimming pared 6 bases from V and 8 bases from J, leaving 13 bases between. CDR3 sequence reads: CASSRTAVGYTF. CDR3 coding DNA: TGTGCCAGCAGCCGGACAGCGGTCGGCTACACCTTC.

The chain couples TRBV5-1 to TRBJ2-5, with 14 bases lining up with TRBD2. V lost 4 bases to trimming and J lost 1 base; unmatched junction nucleotides: 3. The CDR3 is 16 amino acids. Germline CDR1 is SGHRS and CDR2 is YFSETQ. CDR3 nucleotides: TGCGCCAGCAGCCTGGGACTAGCGGGGGTCCAAGAGACCCAGTACTTC. This codes for CASSLGLAGVQETQYF.

This chain connects TRBV12-1 to TRBJ1-3; whether TRBD1, the table's D call, matches the DNA was not checked. TRBV12-1 is a documented pseudogene. This CDR3 has 15 amino acids. CDR3 protein: CASSLCYRGPATIYF. The CDR3 region has the DNA TGTGCCAGCAGCTTATGTTACAGGGGGCCAGCCACCATATATTTT.

This rearrangement joins TRBV2 to TRBJ2-3, with 8 bases lining up with TRBD2. CDR1 SNHLY and CDR2 FYNNEI come from the germline V gene. The CDR3 runs 15 residues. V lost 8 bases to trimming and J lost 4 bases; unmatched junction nucleotides: 11. The CDR3 loop reads CASRLEAGESDTQYF. CDR3 nucleotides: TGTGCCAGCCGGCTCGAAGCGGGGGAATCAGATACGCAGTATTTT.

The chain carries TRBV7-3 and TRBJ2-1; TRBD2 is a possible D gene (5 bases). Trimming took off 1 base at V and 9 bases at J, with 13 bases between the two ends. Germline loops: CDR1 SGHTA, CDR2 FQGTGA. The CDR3 runs to 14 residues. CDR3 in amino acids: CASSLNPGLGEQFF. DNA for the CDR3: TGTGCCAGCAGCTTAAATCCGGGGTTGGGTGAGCAGTTCTTC.

CDR3 coding DNA: TGTGCCAGCAGTTACTCGTGGAGCCAAGAGACCCAGTACTTC. As protein: CASSYSWSQETQYF. The chain uses TRBV6-2 or TRBV6-3 and TRBJ2-5, with D hard to call. From germline, CDR1 is MNHEY and CDR2 SVGEGT. V dropped 0 bases and J dropped 1 base, with 6 bases sitting between them. There are 14 residues in the CDR3.

This clone was recorded once. V usage is TRBV19 and J usage is TRBJ1-5; TRBD1 agrees at 8 bases. The length of the CDR3 is 14 residues. The V gene end was trimmed by 6 bases and the J gene end by 7 bases; junction bases not matched to a gene: 8. Germline values: CDR1 LNHDA, CDR2 SQIVND (reference sequence). CDR3 sequence reads: CASRSTGGVQPQHF. The CDR3 bases are TGTGCCAGTAGATCCACAGGGGGTGTCCAGCCCCAGCATTTT.

The chain couples TRBV19 to TRBJ2-4; tentative D call: TRBD2 (5 bases). V was pared by 8 bases and J by 8 bases, with 10 bases between. CDR3 length: 11 residues. Looked up from germline, CDR1 is LNHDA and CDR2 is SQIVND (reference sequence). In nucleotides, the CDR3 is TGTGCCAGTGGTTGGGGAGACATTCAGTACTTC. This sequence encodes CASGWGDIQYF. The full variable domain, rest sourced from reference TRBV19 and TRBJ2-4, is DGGITQSPKYLFRKEGQNVTLSCEQNLNHDAMYWYRQDPGQGLRLIYYSQIVNDFQKGDIAEGYSVSREKKESFPLTVTSAQKNPTAFYLCASGWGDIQYFGAGTRLSVL.

This clone was seen once. V and J are TRBV29-1 and TRBJ1-1; 7 bases line up with TRBD1. The V segment lost 7 bases and the J segment 0 bases; nucleotides outside the gene matches: 8. Germline V gene data show CDR1 as SQVTM and CDR2 as ANQGSEA. The CDR3 runs to 14 residues. The CDR3 DNA sequence: TGCAGCGCCGGAGAGGGACAGATGAACACTGAAGCTTTCTTT. It specifies CSAGEGQMNTEAFF.

The chain couples TRBV10-3 to TRBJ1-5, with TRBD1 matching over 8 bases. This CDR3 has 17 amino acids. Trimming at V came to 7 bases and at J to 0 bases, leaving 11 bases not matched to a gene. Germline V gene data show CDR1 as ENHRY and CDR2 as SYGVKD. The CDR3 loop reads CAINHGTGKNSNQPQHF. The CDR3 DNA follows: TGTGCCATCAACCATGGGACAGGCAAAAATAGCAATCAGCCCCAGCATTTT.

The chain uses TRBV25-1 and TRBJ2-7; 7 bases align to TRBD1. V shed 7 bases and J 1 base; nucleotides not matched to a gene: 7. This CDR3 is built from 14 residues. CDR1 and CDR2 (germline): MGHDK, SYGVNS. The CDR3 reads CASKRQGASYEQYF. In DNA form, the CDR3 reads TGTGCCAGCAAGAGACAGGGAGCGTCCTACGAGCAGTACTTC.

The CDR3 sequence: CATQTGGGKDTQYF. Here the CDR3 DNA reads TGTGCCACCCAGACAGGGGGCGGGAAAGATACGCAGTATTTT. The J gene is TRBJ2-3, the V gene TRBV19; 10 bases match TRBD1. Trimming took 10 bases from V and 5 from J; bases not matched to a gene: 9. The CDR3 totals 14 residues. From germline, CDR1 is LNHDA and CDR2 SQIVND (reference sequence). Variable domain in full (rest from reference TRBV19 and TRBJ2-3): DGGITQSPKYLFRKEGQNVTLSCEQNLNHDAMYWYRQDPGQGLRLIYYSQIVNDFQKGDIAEGYSVSREKKESFPLTVTSAQKNPTAFYLCATQTGGGKDTQYFGPGTRLTVL.

The CDR3 sequence is CASSLASGTTDTQYF. CDR3 DNA: TGCGCCAGCAGCTTGGCCAGTGGTACCACAGATACGCAGTATTTT. This chain uses TRBV5-1 with TRBJ2-3; no definite D call. The V end lost 0 bases, the J end lost 2 bases, and 10 bases lay between the germline ends. There are 15 residues in the CDR3. The germline V gene has CDR1 SGHRS and CDR2 YFSETQ.